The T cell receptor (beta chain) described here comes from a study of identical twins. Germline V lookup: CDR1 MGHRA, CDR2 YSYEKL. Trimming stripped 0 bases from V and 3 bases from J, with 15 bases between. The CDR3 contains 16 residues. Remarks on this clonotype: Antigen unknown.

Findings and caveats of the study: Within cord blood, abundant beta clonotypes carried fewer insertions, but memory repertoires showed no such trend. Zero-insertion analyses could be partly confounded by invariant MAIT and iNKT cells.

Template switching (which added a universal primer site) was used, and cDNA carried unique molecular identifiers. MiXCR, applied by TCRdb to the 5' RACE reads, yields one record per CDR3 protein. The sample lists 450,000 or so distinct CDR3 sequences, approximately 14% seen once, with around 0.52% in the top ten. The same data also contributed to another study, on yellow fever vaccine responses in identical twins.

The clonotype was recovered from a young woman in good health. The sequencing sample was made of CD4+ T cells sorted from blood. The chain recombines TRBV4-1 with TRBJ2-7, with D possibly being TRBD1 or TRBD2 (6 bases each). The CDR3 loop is CASSQDQGGGGYEQYF. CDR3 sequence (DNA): TGCGCCAGCAGCCAAGATCAAGGAGGAGGGGGCTACGAGCAGTACTTC.